One and the same sample provided the 21 T cell receptor beta chains below, sequenced in a study of OX40 agonist ivuxolimab in advanced cancers. Here immunoSEQ multiplex PCR was the method, and the copy in TCRdb shows in-frame clones only, minus some. The sample records 45,000 to 60,000 clones, roughly 83% being singletons. The sequences come from CD4+ or CD8+ T cells sorted from blood, collected in a trial of the OX40 agonist ivuxolimab. Receptors originate from an adult with an advanced solid tumor such as melanoma, head and neck, liver or kidney cancer.

This clone was seen just once. The chain uses TRBV5-1 and TRBJ2-3, with TRBD2 matching 10 bases. The V gene's germline CDR1 is SGHRS and CDR2 YFSETQ. Trimming cost V 0 bases and J 0 bases; bases outside gene matches: 7. The CDR3 sequence is 18 residues long. Written as DNA, the CDR3 is TGCGCCAGCAGCTTGGCGGCTAGCGGGGGTCCTAGCACAGATACGCAGTATTTT. Translating it yields CASSLAASGGPSTDTQYF. The variable domain in full, completed from reference TRBV5-1 and TRBJ2-3, reads KAGVTQTPRYLIKTRGQQVTLSCSPISGHRSVSWYQQTPGQGLQFLFEYFSETQRNKGNFPGRFSGRQFSNSRSEMNVSTLELGDSALYLCASSLAASGGPSTDTQYFGPGTRLTVL.

This sequence joins TRBV7-9 and TRBJ1-1, with TRBD1 matching 10 bases. The CDR3 runs 16 residues. V shed 5 bases and J 3 bases; nucleotides not matched to a gene: 9. Looked up from germline, CDR1 is SEHNR and CDR2 is FQNEAQ (reference sequence). The CDR3 sequence is CASSPRIGTGDTEAFF. The CDR3 nucleotides are TGTGCCAGCAGCCCAAGAATCGGGACAGGGGACACTGAAGCTTTCTTT.

The chain links TRBV6-5 to TRBJ1-1; 8 bases align to TRBD1. The CDR3 covers 15 residues. Losses at the gene ends were 6 bases for V and 3 bases for J; bases not matched to a gene: 9. The germline gives CDR1 MNHEY, CDR2 SVGAGI. CDR3 sequence (DNA): TGTGCCAGCAGGAGAGGTCCGGACAGGGACACTGAAGCTTTCTTT. It codes for CASRRGPDRDTEAFF.

This rearrangement joins TRBV7-9 to TRBJ2-3; the match to TRBD1 covers 7 bases. This CDR3 contains 14 residues. With 3 bases clipped from V and 4 bases from J, the junction kept 4 bases outside the gene matches. Germline V gene sequence: CDR1 SEHNR, CDR2 FQNEAQ (reference sequence). For the CDR3, the DNA is TGTGCCAGCAGCTTCGACAGGGTCGCAGATACGCAGTATTTT. Its translation is CASSFDRVADTQYF. The variable domain in full, with the rest retrieved from reference TRBV7-9 and TRBJ2-3, is DTGVSQNPRHKITKRGQNVTFRCDPISEHNRLYWYRQTLGQGPEFLTYFQNEAQLEKSRLLSDRFSAERPKGSFSTLEIQRTEQGDSAMYLCASSFDRVADTQYFGPGTRLTVL.

This chain connects TRBV5-4 to TRBJ2-1; D uncertain. Germline values: CDR1 SGHNT, CDR2 YYREEE (reference sequence). V lost 1 base and J 6 bases, leaving 8 bases between the germline ends. This CDR3 spans 13 amino acids. CDR3 protein: CASSLIWGNEQFF. CDR3 bases: TGTGCCAGCAGCTTGATTTGGGGCAATGAGCAGTTCTTC.

V and J are TRBV9 and TRBJ1-4; no clear D gene. Germline V lookup: CDR1 SGDLS, CDR2 YYNGEE. Between the trimmed V and J ends, which lost 2 bases and 7 bases, there was a span of 12 bases. This CDR3 has 14 residues. Here the CDR3 reads CASSVWATGEKLFF. CDR3 in DNA: TGTGCCAGCAGCGTGTGGGCGACGGGTGAAAAACTGTTTTTT.

The chain employs TRBV18 and TRBJ1-1; 8 bases are a match to TRBD1. CDR1 is KGHSH and CDR2 is LQKENI in the germline V gene. This CDR3 contains 15 residues. V gave up 4 bases and J gave up 3 bases; unmatched junction bases: 7. For the CDR3, the DNA is TGTGCCAGCTCACAGCTGACAGGGGTTGACACTGAAGCTTTCTTT. It translates to CASSQLTGVDTEAFF.

The chain recombines TRBV19 with TRBJ1-2, with 12 bases lining up with TRBD1. Germline loops: CDR1 LNHDA, CDR2 SQIVND (reference sequence). The CDR3 has 15 residues. V lost 4 bases and J lost 9; bases outside the gene matches: 9. CDR3 loop: CASSSRSGTGGSYTF. The CDR3 region has the DNA TGTGCCAGTAGTAGCCGCTCAGGGACAGGGGGCAGCTACACCTTC. Using reference TRBV19 and TRBJ1-2 for the parts outside the CDR3, the full variable domain is DGGITQSPKYLFRKEGQNVTLSCEQNLNHDAMYWYRQDPGQGLRLIYYSQIVNDFQKGDIAEGYSVSREKKESFPLTVTSAQKNPTAFYLCASSSRSGTGGSYTFGSGTRLTVV.

This chain connects TRBV6-1 to TRBJ2-7, with D perhaps matching TRBD1 (5 bases). Per the germline V gene, CDR1 is MNHNS and CDR2 is SASEGT. The CDR3 sequence is 13 residues long. V gave up 6 bases and J gave up 5 bases, with 14 bases separating them. Written as DNA, the CDR3 is TGTGCCAGCAGCCTCACGTGGGGCCACGAGCAGTACTTC. It codes for CASSLTWGHEQYF.

This sequence joins TRBV11-1 and TRBJ1-1; D not resolved. Deletions cut 5 bases from V and 3 bases from J, with 10 bases between. The CDR3 has 13 amino acids. Germline V CDR1 and CDR2: SGHAT, FQDESV (reference sequence). The CDR3, as DNA: TGTGCCAGCAGCCGCACCGGGGACACTGAAGCTTTCTTT. Amino acid sequence: CASSRTGDTEAFF.

This clone has a handful of counts. The V gene is TRBV19, the J gene TRBJ2-5, with 7 bases fitting TRBD1. V trimming: 6 bases; J trimming: 2 bases; junction bases outside the gene matches: 9. The CDR3 is 15 amino acids. The germline V gene encodes CDR1 LNHDA and CDR2 SQIVND (reference sequence). This chain's CDR3 is CASSRSGTVQETQYF. Here the CDR3 DNA reads TGTGCCAGTAGCCGTTCCGGGACAGTTCAAGAGACCCAGTACTTC.

The chain recombines TRBV5-1 with TRBJ2-4; tentative D call: TRBD1 (7 bases). CDR3 length: 15 amino acids. Looked up from germline, CDR1 is SGHRS and CDR2 is YFSETQ. The germline V and J ends were trimmed by 3 bases and 8 bases, with 18 bases remaining between them. The CDR3: CASSYSVRGEDIQYF. The CDR3 DNA sequence: TGCGCCAGCAGCTATTCCGTCAGGGGGGAGGACATTCAGTACTTC.

Remarks on this clone: At one boundary the junction diverges from the germline segment, which might be a read error. V and J are TRBV7-2 and TRBJ1-3; no definite D call. CDR1 is SGHTA and CDR2 is FQGNSA in the germline V gene. This CDR3 spans 15 amino acids. The CDR3 spells CASSSRASSRNTIYF. CDR3 DNA sequence: TGTGCCAGCAGCTCCCGGGCGTCCTCTAGAAACACCATATATTTT. The full variable domain, rest sourced from reference TRBV7-2 and TRBJ1-3, is GAGVSQSPSNKVTEKGKDVELRCDPISGHTALYWYRQSLGQGLEFLIYFQGNSAPDKSGLPSDRFSAERTGGSVSTLTIQRTQQEDSAVYLCASSSRASSRNTIYFGEGSWLTVV.

The gene calls are TRBV11-2 and TRBJ1-1, with D possibly TRBD1 on 5 matching bases. Trimming shortened V by 3 bases and J by 1 base, and 6 bases separated the two germline ends. Germline V gene lookup returns CDR1 SGHAT and CDR2 FQNNGV. The length of the CDR3 is 13 residues. The CDR3 sequence: CASSFGGNTEAFF. The CDR3 nucleotides are TGTGCCAGCAGCTTTGGGGGGAACACTGAAGCTTTCTTT.

This chain's CDR3 is CASSVLGAVGKDTQYF. CDR3 sequence (DNA): TGTGCCAGCAGCGTACTGGGGGCCGTCGGTAAAGATACGCAGTATTTT. This chain links TRBV9 with TRBJ2-3; tentatively, D is TRBD1 (6 bases). Trimming pared 1 base from V and 5 bases from J, leaving 17 bases between. The length of the CDR3 is 16 residues. Germline lookup yields CDR1 SGDLS and CDR2 YYNGEE.

This sequence joins TRBV19 and TRBJ1-2, with unresolved D. This CDR3 has 16 amino acids. V was clipped by 4 bases and J by 5 bases, with 20 bases between them. The germline V gene has CDR1 LNHDA and CDR2 SQIVND (reference sequence). CDR3 nucleotide sequence: TGTGCCAGTAGTACCTCCCTCCAGACGGCTAGTTATGGCTACACCTTC. It encodes CASSTSLQTASYGYTF. Using reference TRBV19 and TRBJ1-2 for the parts outside the CDR3, the full variable domain is DGGITQSPKYLFRKEGQNVTLSCEQNLNHDAMYWYRQDPGQGLRLIYYSQIVNDFQKGDIAEGYSVSREKKESFPLTVTSAQKNPTAFYLCASSTSLQTASYGYTFGSGTRLTVV.

The chain couples TRBV7-9 to TRBJ1-2; D is unresolved. The V gene's germline CDR1 is SEHNR and CDR2 FQNEAQ (reference sequence). The CDR3 contains 12 residues. V was shortened by 5 bases and J by 2 bases, with 6 bases between the two germline ends. CDR3: CASSHLNYGYTF. The CDR3 nucleotides read TGTGCCAGCAGCCACCTAAACTATGGCTACACCTTC. Filled out from reference TRBV7-9 and TRBJ1-2, the complete variable domain reads DTGVSQNPRHKITKRGQNVTFRCDPISEHNRLYWYRQTLGQGPEFLTYFQNEAQLEKSRLLSDRFSAERPKGSFSTLEIQRTEQGDSAMYLCASSHLNYGYTFGSGTRLTVV.

The gene calls are TRBV28 and TRBJ2-1, with 8 bases lining up with TRBD1. CDR3 length: 16 residues. Germline CDR1 is MDHEN and CDR2 is SYDVKM. V gave up 6 bases and J gave up 4 bases; unmatched junction bases: 11. The CDR3 sequence is CASRPGQGFEYNEQFF. DNA for the CDR3: TGTGCCAGCAGGCCCGGACAGGGCTTTGAGTACAATGAGCAGTTCTTC.

This chain joins TRBV5-1 and TRBJ1-4; no definite D call. There are 13 residues in the CDR3. Trimming took 4 bases from V and 7 from J, leaving 11 bases between them. In germline, CDR1 is SGHRS, CDR2 YFSETQ. The CDR3 is CASSGIQGEKLFF. The CDR3 nucleotides are TGCGCCAGCAGCGGGATCCAAGGTGAAAAACTGTTTTTT.

The chain uses TRBV6-6 and TRBJ2-5; tentatively, D is TRBD1 or TRBD2 (5 bases each). V was trimmed by 7 bases and J by 5 bases, leaving 14 bases between them. CDR1 and CDR2 (germline): MNHNY, SVGAGI (reference sequence). This CDR3 region has 13 residues. CDR3 amino acids: CASTTRGAETQYF. CDR3 nucleotide sequence: TGTGCCAGCACCACTAGGGGTGCGGAGACCCAGTACTTC.

This clone showed up just once. The CDR3 spells CASSSPGLSNQPQHF. The DNA for the CDR3 is TGTGCCAGCAGTTCCCCCGGTCTGAGCAATCAGCCCCAGCATTTT. The chain links TRBV28 to TRBJ1-5; D remains ambiguous. Germline-derived CDR1 and CDR2 are MDHEN and SYDVKM. The CDR3 totals 15 residues. Trimming removed 4 bases from V and 1 base from J, with 11 bases in between.